The present entry profiles one TCR beta chain with its context. The data stem from a study of shared T cell receptors in the human thymus. Libraries were prepared by immunoSEQ multiplex PCR; TCRdb keeps only in-frame clonotypes and omits some of them. Of some 640,000 clones listed, 87% were seen once; the top ten hold roughly 0.0086%. Trimming removed 1 base from V and 4 bases from J; junction bases left unmatched: 7. The germline V gene has CDR1 PRHDT and CDR2 FYEKMQ (reference sequence). The CDR3 runs 16 residues. These data also formed part of another study, on human thymus T cells. That paper states: Serving as donors were healthy Finnish infants, each of whom was having open corrective surgery for congenital heart defects. Resections obtained during corrective heart surgery supplied the thymus tissue. Thymic and blood repertoires appeared to display a bias in their usage of V and J genes. Unrelated individuals were reported by related research to share highly overlapping thymic repertoires.

The specimen was thymocytes. The chain couples TRBV13 to TRBJ1-1; 9 bases align to TRBD1. The clonotype was recovered from a boy under two years old with a congenital heart defect. The CDR3 DNA follows: TGTGCCAGCAGCTTAGCCCACAGGGGGCTGGGCACTGAAGCTTTCTTT. It codes for CASSLAHRGLGTEAFF.